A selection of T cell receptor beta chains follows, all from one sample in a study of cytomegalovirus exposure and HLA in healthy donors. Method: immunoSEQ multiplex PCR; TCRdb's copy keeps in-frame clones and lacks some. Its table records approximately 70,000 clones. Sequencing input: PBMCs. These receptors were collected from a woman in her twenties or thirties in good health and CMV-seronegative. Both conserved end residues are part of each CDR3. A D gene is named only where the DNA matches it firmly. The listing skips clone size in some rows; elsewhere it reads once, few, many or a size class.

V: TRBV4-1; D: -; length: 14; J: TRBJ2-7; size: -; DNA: TGCGCCAGCAGCCAAGACCCGGGGGCCTACGAGCAGTACTTC; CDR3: CASSQDPGAYEQYF
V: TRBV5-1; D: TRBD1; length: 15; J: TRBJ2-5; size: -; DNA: TGCGCCAGCAGCCCCGGACGGACAGGGAGGGAGACCCAGTACTTC; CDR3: CASSPGRTGRETQYF
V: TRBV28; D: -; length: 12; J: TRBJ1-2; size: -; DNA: TGTGCCAGCAACACCCTTAACTATGGCTACACCTTC; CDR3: CASNTLNYGYTF
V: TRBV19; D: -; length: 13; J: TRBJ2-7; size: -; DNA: TGTGCCAGTAGTATAGGGGCGACGTACGAGCAGTACTTC; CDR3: CASSIGATYEQYF
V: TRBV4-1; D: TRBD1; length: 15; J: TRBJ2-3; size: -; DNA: TGCGCCAGCAGGCCCCAAGGGCAGGGGACAGAAGTGCAGTATTTT; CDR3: CASRPQGQGTEVQYF
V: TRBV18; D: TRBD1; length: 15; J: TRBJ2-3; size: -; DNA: TGTGCCAGCTCACCATTACAGGGGGCGGCAGATACGCAGTATTTT; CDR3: CASSPLQGAADTQYF
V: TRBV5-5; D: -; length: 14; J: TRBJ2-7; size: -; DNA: TGTGCCAGCAGCTCCCCGGGACTCACCTACGAGCAGTACTTC; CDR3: CASSSPGLTYEQYF
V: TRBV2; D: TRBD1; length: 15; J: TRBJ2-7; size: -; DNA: TGTGCCAGCAGTAGACGGACAGGGGGCCTATACGAGCAGTACTTC; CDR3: CASSRRTGGLYEQYF
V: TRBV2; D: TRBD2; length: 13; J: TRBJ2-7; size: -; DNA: TGTGCTAAGCAGCCACTAGCGGGAGGCGAGCAGTACTTC; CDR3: CAKQPLAGGEQYF
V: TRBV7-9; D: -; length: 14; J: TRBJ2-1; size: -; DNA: TGTGCCAGCAGCTTAGGCCACGGGAACAATGAGCAGTTCTTC; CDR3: CASSLGHGNNEQFF
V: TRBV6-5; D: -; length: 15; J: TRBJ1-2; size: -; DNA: TGTGCCAGCAGTTACATGGGGGGGCCGGACTATGGCTACACCTTC; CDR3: CASSYMGGPDYGYTF
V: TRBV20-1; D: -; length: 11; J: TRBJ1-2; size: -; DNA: TGCAGTGCTAGCGCGGGCTATGGCTACACCTTC; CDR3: CSASAGYGYTF
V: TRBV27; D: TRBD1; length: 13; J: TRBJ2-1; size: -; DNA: TGTGCCAGCAGAGAGGGGGCCAGGAATGAGCAGTTCTTC; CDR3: CASREGARNEQFF
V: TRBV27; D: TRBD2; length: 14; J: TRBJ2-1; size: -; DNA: TGTGCCAGCAGTCCTAGCGGCACCTACAATGAGCAGTTCTTC; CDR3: CASSPSGTYNEQFF
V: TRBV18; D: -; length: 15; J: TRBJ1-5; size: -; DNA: TGTGCCAGCTCACCACTACAGGGTCGCAATCAGCCCCAGCATTTT; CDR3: CASSPLQGRNQPQHF
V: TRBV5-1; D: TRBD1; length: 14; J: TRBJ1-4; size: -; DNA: TGCGCCAGCGGAACAGGGGGGGCTGGTGAAAAACTGTTTTTT; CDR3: CASGTGGAGEKLFF
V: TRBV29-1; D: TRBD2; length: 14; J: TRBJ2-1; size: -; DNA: TGCAGCGTTGCCGGCAGCGGGAGGATAGGCGAGCAGTTCTTC; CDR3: CSVAGSGRIGEQFF
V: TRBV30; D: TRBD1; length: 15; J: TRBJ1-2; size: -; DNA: TGTGCCTGGAGTGTACTGGGGCAGGGGGACCTTGGCTACACCTTC; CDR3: CAWSVLGQGDLGYTF
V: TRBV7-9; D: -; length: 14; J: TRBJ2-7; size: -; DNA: TGTGCCAGCACCGATTCGACATTCTCCTACGAGCAGTACTTC; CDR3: CASTDSTFSYEQYF
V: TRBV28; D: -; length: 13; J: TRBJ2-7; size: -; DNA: TGTGCCAGCAGAAACAGGGGGGGCGGCCAGCAGTACTTC; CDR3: CASRNRGGGQQYF
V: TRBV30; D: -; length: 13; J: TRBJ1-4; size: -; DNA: TGTGCCTGGACTTGGGGGGGCAGTGAAAAACTGTTTTTT; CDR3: CAWTWGGSEKLFF
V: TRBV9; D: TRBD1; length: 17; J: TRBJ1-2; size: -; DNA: TGTGCCAGCAGCGTAGGGGGACAGGGCTTTGCGAACTATGGCTACACCTTC; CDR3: CASSVGGQGFANYGYTF
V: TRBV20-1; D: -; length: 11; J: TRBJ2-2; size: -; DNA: TGCAGTGCCACAGGGAGCGGGGAGCTGTTTTTT; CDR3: CSATGSGELFF
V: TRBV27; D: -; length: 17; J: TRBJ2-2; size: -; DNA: TGTGCCAGCAGTTTATTCACTAGCTTGGTCAAGGCCGGGGAGCTGTTTTTT; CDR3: CASSLFTSLVKAGELFF
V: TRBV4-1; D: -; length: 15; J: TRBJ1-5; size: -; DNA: TGCGCCAGCAGCCAAGAAGGGGGAGTATATCAGCCCCAGCATTTT; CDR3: CASSQEGGVYQPQHF
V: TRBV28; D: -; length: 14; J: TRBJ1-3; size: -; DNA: TGTGCCGGGGGGGCAGGTCCCTCTGGAAACACCATATATTTT; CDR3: CAGGAGPSGNTIYF
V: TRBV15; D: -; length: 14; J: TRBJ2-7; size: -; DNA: TGTGCCACCAGCAGAGAGAGGGCATCCTACGAGCAGTACTTC; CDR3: CATSRERASYEQYF
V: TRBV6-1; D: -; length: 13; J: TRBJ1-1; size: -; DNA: TGTGCCAGCAGTGATTCCAGGGGAACTGAAGCTTTCTTT; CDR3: CASSDSRGTEAFF
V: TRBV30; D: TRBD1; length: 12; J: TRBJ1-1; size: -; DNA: TGTGCCTGCCAGGGGGCTTGGACTGAAGCTTTCTTT; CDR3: CACQGAWTEAFF
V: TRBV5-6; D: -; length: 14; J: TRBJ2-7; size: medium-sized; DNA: TGTGCCAGCAGCTTGACAGGGAAGTCCTACGAGCAGTACTTC; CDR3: CASSLTGKSYEQYF
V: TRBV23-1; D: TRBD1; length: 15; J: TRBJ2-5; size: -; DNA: TGCGCCAGCAGTCCTAAGGACAGGGGCCTTGAGACCCAGTACTTC; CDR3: CASSPKDRGLETQYF
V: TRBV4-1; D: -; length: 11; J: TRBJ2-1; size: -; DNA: TGCGCCAGCAGCCAGGGGCTAGGGCAGTTCTTC; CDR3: CASSQGLGQFF
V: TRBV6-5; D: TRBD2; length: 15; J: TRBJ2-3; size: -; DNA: TGTGCCAGCAGTTACGAACTAGCGGGGCCAGATACGCAGTATTTT; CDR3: CASSYELAGPDTQYF
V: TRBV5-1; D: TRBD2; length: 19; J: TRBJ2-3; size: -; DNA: TGCGCCAGCAGCTTCTTAGGCGGGGGGGCCGGTACGGGCACAGATACGCAGTATTTT; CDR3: CASSFLGGGAGTGTDTQYF
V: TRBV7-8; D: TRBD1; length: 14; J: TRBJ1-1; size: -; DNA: TGTGCCAGCGGTCACAGGGGATGGGGCACTGAAGCTTTCTTT; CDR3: CASGHRGWGTEAFF
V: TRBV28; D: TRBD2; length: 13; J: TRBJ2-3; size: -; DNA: TGTGCCAGCAGTTTATCGGCGGGAGGGCCACCGTATTTT; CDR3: CASSLSAGGPPYF
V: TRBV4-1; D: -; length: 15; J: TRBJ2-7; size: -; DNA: TGCGCCAGCAGCCTGATGGAGGGTGGGTCCTACGAGCAGTACTTC; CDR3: CASSLMEGGSYEQYF
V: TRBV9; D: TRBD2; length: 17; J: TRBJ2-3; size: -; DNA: TGTGCCAGCAGCGTAGGGGCCCAGCGGGGGGGCCGCGATACGCAGTATTTT; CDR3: CASSVGAQRGGRDTQYF
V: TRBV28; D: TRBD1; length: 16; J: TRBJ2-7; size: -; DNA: TGTGCCAGCAGTCACAGGGGCCCAAGTTTGGGGCACGAGCAGTACTTC; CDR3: CASSHRGPSLGHEQYF
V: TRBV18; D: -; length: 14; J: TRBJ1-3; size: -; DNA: TGTGCCAGCTCACCACCCAACTCTGGAAACACCATATATTTT; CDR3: CASSPPNSGNTIYF
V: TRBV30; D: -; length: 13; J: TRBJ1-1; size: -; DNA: TGTGCCTGGCTCAGGAGGGGGAACACTGAAGCTTTCTTT; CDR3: CAWLRRGNTEAFF
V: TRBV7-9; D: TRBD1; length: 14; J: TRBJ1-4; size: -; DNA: TGTGCCAGCAGCCGGACAGGGTTGGGAGAAAAACTGTTTTTT; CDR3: CASSRTGLGEKLFF
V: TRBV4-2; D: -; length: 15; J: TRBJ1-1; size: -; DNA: TGTGCCAGCAGCCAAGATCCGGGGATGAACACTGAAGCTTTCTTT; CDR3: CASSQDPGMNTEAFF
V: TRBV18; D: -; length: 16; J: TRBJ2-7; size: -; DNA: TGTGCCAGCTCACCGCCAGGACAACAACTTTCCTACGAGCAGTACTTC; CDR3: CASSPPGQQLSYEQYF
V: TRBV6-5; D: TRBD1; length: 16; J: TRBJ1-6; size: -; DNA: TGTGCCAGCAGTTACGGAACGGGACAGGGTAATTCACCCCTCCACTTT; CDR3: CASSYGTGQGNSPLHF
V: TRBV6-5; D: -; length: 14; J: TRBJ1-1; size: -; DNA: TGTGCCAGCAATCTAGGGAGTCGGCCCACTGAAGCTTTCTTT; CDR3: CASNLGSRPTEAFF
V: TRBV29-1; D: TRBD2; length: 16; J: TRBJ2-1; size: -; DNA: TGCAGCGTGGCCACCGGGGCGGGAGGGACCCAAAATGAGCAGTTCTTC; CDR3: CSVATGAGGTQNEQFF
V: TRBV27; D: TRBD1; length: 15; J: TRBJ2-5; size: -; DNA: TGTGCCAGCAGTTTAGCGACAGGGGGGAAAGAGACCCAGTACTTC; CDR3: CASSLATGGKETQYF
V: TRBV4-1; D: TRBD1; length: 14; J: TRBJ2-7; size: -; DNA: TGCGCCAGCAGCCACGACAGGGGACCCTACGAGCAGTACTTC; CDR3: CASSHDRGPYEQYF
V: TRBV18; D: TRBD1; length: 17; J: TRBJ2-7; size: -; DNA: TGTGCCAGCTCCCAACTCCCGGGACAGGGAGTCTCCTACGAGCAGTACTTC; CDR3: CASSQLPGQGVSYEQYF
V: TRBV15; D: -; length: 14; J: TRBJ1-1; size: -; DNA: TGTGCCACCAGCACCCATGGGCAGGGTCTGGGAGCTTTCTTT; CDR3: CATSTHGQGLGAFF
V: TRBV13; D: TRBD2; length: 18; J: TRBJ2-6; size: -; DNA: TGTGCCAGCAGCGGGGCGGGGGTTCGAGGCTCTGGGGCCAACGTCCTGACTTTC; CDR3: CASSGAGVRGSGANVLTF
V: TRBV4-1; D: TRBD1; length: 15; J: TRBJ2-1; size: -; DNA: TGCGCCAGCAGCCAAGAAACAGGGGGATACAATGAGCAGTTCTTC; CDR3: CASSQETGGYNEQFF
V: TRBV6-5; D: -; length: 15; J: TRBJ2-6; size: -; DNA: TGTGCCAGCAGTCTCGTATACTCTGGGGCCAACGTCCTGACTTTC; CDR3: CASSLVYSGANVLTF
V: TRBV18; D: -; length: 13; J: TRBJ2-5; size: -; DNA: TGTGCCAGCTCGTCCCGGCCGGGGGAGACCCAGTACTTC; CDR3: CASSSRPGETQYF
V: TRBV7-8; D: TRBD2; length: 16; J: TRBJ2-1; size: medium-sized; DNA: TGTGCCAGCAGCTCCCTCCGGGGCGGGGGGGCCTGGGAGCAGTTCTTC; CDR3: CASSSLRGGGAWEQFF
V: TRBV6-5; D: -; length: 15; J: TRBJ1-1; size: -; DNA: TGTGCCAGCAGTTACTCAGGGGACGGGAGCGCTGAAGCTTTCTTT; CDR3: CASSYSGDGSAEAFF
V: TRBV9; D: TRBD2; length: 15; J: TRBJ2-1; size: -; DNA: TGTGCCAGCAGCGTAGGGCTAGCGGTAGGGAATGAGCAGTTCTTC; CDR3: CASSVGLAVGNEQFF